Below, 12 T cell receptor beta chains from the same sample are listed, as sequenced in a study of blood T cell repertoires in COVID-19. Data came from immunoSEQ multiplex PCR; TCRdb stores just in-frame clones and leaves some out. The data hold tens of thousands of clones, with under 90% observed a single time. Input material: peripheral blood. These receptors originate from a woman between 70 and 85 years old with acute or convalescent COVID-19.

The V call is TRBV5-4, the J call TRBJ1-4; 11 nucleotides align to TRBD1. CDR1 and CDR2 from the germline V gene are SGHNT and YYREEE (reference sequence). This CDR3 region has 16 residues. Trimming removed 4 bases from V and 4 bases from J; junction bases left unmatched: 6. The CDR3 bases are TGTGCCAGCAGCCGGGACAGGGGGTCTGTTAATGAAAAACTGTTTTTT. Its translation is CASSRDRGSVNEKLFF. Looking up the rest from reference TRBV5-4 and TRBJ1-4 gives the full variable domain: ETGVTQSPTHLIKTRGQQVTLRCSSQSGHNTVSWYQQALGQGPQFIFQYYREEENGRGNFPPRFSGLQFPNYSSELNVNALELDDSALYLCASSRDRGSVNEKLFFGSGTQLSVL.

This CDR3 is CASRGTGGPNEKLFF. In DNA, the CDR3 is TGTGCCAGCAGGGGGACAGGGGGTCCTAATGAAAAACTGTTTTTT. The J gene is TRBJ1-4, the V gene TRBV6-5; 11 bases map to TRBD1. The CDR3 is 15 residues long. The V gene end was trimmed by 6 bases and the J gene end by 3 bases; junction bases not matched to a gene: 3. Germline CDR1 is MNHEY and CDR2 is SVGAGI.

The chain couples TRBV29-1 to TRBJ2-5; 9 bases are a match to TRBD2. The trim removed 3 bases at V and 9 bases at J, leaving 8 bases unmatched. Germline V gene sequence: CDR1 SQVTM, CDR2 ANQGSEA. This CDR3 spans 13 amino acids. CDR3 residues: CSVDLAGGGAQYF. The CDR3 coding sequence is TGCAGCGTTGATCTGGCGGGAGGGGGGGCCCAGTACTTC.

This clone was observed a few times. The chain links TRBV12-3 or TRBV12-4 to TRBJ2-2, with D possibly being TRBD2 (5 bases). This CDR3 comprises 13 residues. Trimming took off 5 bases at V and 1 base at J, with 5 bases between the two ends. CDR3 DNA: TGTGCCAGCAGTGAGGGGAACACCGGGGAGCTGTTTTTT. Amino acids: CASSEGNTGELFF.

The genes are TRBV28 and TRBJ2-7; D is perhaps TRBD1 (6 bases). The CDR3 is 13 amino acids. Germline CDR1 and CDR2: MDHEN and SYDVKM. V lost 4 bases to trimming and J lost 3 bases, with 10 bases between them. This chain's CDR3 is CASSYGTLYEQYV. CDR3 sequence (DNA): TGTGCCAGCAGTTACGGGACACTCTACGAGCAGTACGTC.

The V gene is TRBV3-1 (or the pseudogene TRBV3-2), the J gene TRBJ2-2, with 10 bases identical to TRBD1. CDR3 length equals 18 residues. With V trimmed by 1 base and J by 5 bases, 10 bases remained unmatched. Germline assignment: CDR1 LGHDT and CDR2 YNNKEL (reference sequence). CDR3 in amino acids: CASSQGGGTGVGTGELFF. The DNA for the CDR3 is TGTGCCAGCAGCCAAGGGGGTGGGACAGGGGTCGGAACCGGGGAGCTGTTTTTT.

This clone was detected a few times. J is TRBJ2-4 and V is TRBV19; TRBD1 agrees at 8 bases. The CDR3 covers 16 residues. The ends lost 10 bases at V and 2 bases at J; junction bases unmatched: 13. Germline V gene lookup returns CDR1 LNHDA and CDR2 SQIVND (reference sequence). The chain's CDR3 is CATTGPRQGTKNIQYF. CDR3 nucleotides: TGTGCCACCACAGGGCCTCGACAGGGGACCAAAAACATTCAGTACTTC.

CDR3 loop: CASSIDLKEGANYGYTF. CDR3 DNA sequence: TGTGCCAGTAGTATAGACCTCAAGGAGGGTGCTAACTATGGCTACACCTTC. The chain employs TRBV19 and TRBJ1-2; unclear D gene. V lost 0 bases and J lost 0, with 14 bases in between. Per the germline V gene, CDR1 is LNHDA and CDR2 is SQIVND (reference sequence). The CDR3 contains 17 residues.

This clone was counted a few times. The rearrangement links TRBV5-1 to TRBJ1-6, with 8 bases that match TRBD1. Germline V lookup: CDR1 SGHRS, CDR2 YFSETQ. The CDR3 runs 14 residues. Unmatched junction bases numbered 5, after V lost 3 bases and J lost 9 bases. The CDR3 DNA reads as TGCGCCAGCAGCTCAGGACAGGGAACTTCACCCCTCCACTTT. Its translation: CASSSGQGTSPLHF.

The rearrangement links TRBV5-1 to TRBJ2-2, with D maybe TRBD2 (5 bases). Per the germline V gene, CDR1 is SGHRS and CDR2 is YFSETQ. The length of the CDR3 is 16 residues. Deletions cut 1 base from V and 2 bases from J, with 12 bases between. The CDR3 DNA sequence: TGCGCCAGCAGCTTGTTCCTAGCAGCTAACACCGGGGAGCTGTTTTTT. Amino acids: CASSLFLAANTGELFF. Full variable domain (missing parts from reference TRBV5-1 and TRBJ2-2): KAGVTQTPRYLIKTRGQQVTLSCSPISGHRSVSWYQQTPGQGLQFLFEYFSETQRNKGNFPGRFSGRQFSNSRSEMNVSTLELGDSALYLCASSLFLAANTGELFFGEGSRLTVL.

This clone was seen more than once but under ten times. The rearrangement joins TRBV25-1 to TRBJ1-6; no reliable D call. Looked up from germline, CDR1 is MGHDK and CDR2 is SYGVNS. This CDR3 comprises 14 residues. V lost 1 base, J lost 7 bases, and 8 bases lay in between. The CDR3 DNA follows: TGTGCCAGCAGTGAATTGCTAGCAAATTCACCCCTCCACTTT. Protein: CASSELLANSPLHF. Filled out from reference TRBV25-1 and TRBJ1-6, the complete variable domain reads EADIYQTPRYLVIGTGKKITLECSQTMGHDKMYWYQQDPGMELHLIHYSYGVNSTEKGDLSSESTVSRIRTEHFPLTLESARPSHTSQYLCASSELLANSPLHFGNGTRLTVT.

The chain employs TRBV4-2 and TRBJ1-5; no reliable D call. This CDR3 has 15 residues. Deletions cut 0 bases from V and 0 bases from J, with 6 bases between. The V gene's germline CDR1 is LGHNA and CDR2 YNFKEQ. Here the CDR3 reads CASSQEVSSNQPQHF. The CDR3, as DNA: TGTGCCAGCAGCCAAGAGGTCAGTAGCAATCAGCCCCAGCATTTT.